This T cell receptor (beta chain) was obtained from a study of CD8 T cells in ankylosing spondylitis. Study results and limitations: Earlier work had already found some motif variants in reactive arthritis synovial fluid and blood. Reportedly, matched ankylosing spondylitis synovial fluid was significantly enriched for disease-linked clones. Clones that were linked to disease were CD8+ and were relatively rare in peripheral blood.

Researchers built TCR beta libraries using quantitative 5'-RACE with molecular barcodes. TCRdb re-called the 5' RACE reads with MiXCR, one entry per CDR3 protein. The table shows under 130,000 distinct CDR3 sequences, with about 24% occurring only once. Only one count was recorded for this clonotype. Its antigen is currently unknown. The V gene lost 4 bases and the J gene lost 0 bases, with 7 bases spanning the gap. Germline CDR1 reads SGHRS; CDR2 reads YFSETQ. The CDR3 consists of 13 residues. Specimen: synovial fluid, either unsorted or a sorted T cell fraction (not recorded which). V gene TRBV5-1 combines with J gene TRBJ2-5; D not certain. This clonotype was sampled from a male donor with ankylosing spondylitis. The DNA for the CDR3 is TGCGCCAGCAGCCCGGAAAACCAAGAGACCCAGTACTTC. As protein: CASSPENQETQYF. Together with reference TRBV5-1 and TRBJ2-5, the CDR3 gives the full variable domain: KAGVTQTPRYLIKTRGQQVTLSCSPISGHRSVSWYQQTPGQGLQFLFEYFSETQRNKGNFPGRFSGRQFSNSRSEMNVSTLELGDSALYLCASSPENQETQYFGPGTRLLVL.